Below, 32 T cell receptor beta chains from the same sample are listed, as sequenced in a study of spatial heterogeneity in lung cancer. Indicated time point: sample taken at primary tumor resection. The authors sequenced whole RNA from tumor, nontumor lung or frozen PBMC without sorting. TCRdb redid the calling of the 5' RACE reads with MiXCR, one entry per CDR3 protein. Here the sample spans tens of thousands of distinct CDR3 sequences, approximately 20% being singletons. Sequencing used PBMCs, obtained at surgery. The receptors originated from a male donor with early-stage non-small cell lung cancer.

A few counts support this clonotype. The chain links TRBV6-5 to TRBJ1-6; TRBD1 is a possible D gene (5 bases). Germline loops: CDR1 MNHEY, CDR2 SVGAGI. V lost 6 bases and J 9 bases, leaving 18 bases between the germline ends. This CDR3 is 15 amino acids long. CDR3 DNA: TGTGCCAGCAGGACGATCCAGGGTGTTGGTTCACCCCTCCACTTT. Translating it yields CASRTIQGVGSPLHF.

This clonotype was seen ten or more times. The chain has TRBV29-1 and TRBJ2-3, with TRBD2 matching 7 bases. Unmatched junction bases numbered 9, after V lost 6 bases and J lost 0 bases. The length of the CDR3 is 15 residues. The germline CDR1 and CDR2 sequences are SQVTM and ANQGSEA. The CDR3 is CSVPGRGLSTDTQYF. The DNA of the CDR3 is TGCAGCGTCCCGGGGAGGGGCCTGAGCACAGATACGCAGTATTTT.

The chain links TRBV27 to TRBJ2-5, with 9 nucleotides matching TRBD1. Per germline, CDR1 MNHEY and CDR2 SMNVEV (reference sequence). The CDR3 length is 16 residues. Trimming took 2 bases from V and 4 from J; bases not matched to a gene: 8. Here the CDR3 reads CASSLEGQGLSETQYF. Written as DNA, the CDR3 is TGTGCCAGCAGTTTAGAGGGACAGGGCTTGTCAGAGACCCAGTACTTC.

The chain joins TRBV27 to TRBJ1-6, with TRBD1 identical over 9 bases. The CDR3 runs 18 residues. J gave up 4 bases and V 5 bases, and 12 bases lay outside the gene matches. Per germline, CDR1 MNHEY and CDR2 SMNVEV (reference sequence). In DNA, the CDR3 is TGTGCCAGCAGTCGGAGGACAGGGGATCGGTCGTATAATTCACCCCTCCACTTT. Translated: CASSRRTGDRSYNSPLHF.

This clonotype was counted ten times or more. This chain joins TRBV20-1 and TRBJ2-3; D is possibly TRBD2 (6 bases). CDR3 length: 14 residues. Trimming cost V 1 base and J 1 base, with 9 bases left between them. Per germline, CDR1 DFQATT and CDR2 SNEGSKA (reference sequence). CDR3 DNA sequence: TGCAGTGCTAGAGCTAGCGTCGGCACAGATACGCAGTATTTT. Protein product: CSARASVGTDTQYF.

Ten or more counts support this clonotype. This chain joins TRBV24-1 and TRBJ2-1; a weak D match, TRBD2 (5 bases). This CDR3 is built from 13 residues. Trimming shortened V by 2 bases and J by 9 bases, and 10 bases separated the two germline ends. Germline V gives CDR1 KGHDR, CDR2 SFDVKD. The CDR3, as DNA: TGTGCCACCAGTGATTGGGAGCAGGCTGAGCAGTTCTTC. Translated, it gives CATSDWEQAEQFF.

In its sample, this clonotype was seen a few times. This chain uses TRBV4-2 with TRBJ2-1; D perhaps matches TRBD1 (5 bases). Deletions cut 0 bases from V and 4 bases from J, with 16 bases between. This CDR3 is 17 amino acids long. CDR1 is LGHNA and CDR2 is YNFKEQ in the germline V gene. The CDR3 region is CASSQDLSRGLYNEQFF. DNA of the CDR3: TGTGCCAGCAGCCAAGATTTGTCAAGGGGCCTTTACAATGAGCAGTTCTTC.

This clonotype was picked up one time. The CDR3 is CASSLDSASTDTQYF. CDR3 nucleotides: TGTGCCAGCAGCTTAGACAGTGCTAGCACAGATACGCAGTATTTT. This chain connects TRBV7-8 to TRBJ2-3; D call uncertain. Germline V gives CDR1 SGHVS, CDR2 FQNEAQ. The CDR3 extends over 15 amino acids. Deletions cut 1 base from V and 0 bases from J, with 8 bases between.

This clonotype showed up just a few times. The chain has TRBV6-2 or TRBV6-3 and TRBJ2-3; 13 bases are shared with TRBD2. This CDR3 comprises 15 residues. Per germline, CDR1 MNHEY and CDR2 SVGEGT. The V segment lost 6 bases and the J segment 3 bases; nucleotides outside the gene matches: 3. For the CDR3, the DNA is TGTGCCAGCAGGAGGACTAGCGGGGGTACAGATACGCAGTATTTT. Amino acid sequence: CASRRTSGGTDTQYF.

This clonotype has a handful of counts. The V gene is TRBV28, the J gene TRBJ2-5; D is unresolved. CDR1 is MDHEN, CDR2 SYDVKM, per germline. This CDR3 is 14 amino acids long. Trimming left V 6 bases short and J 2 bases short, with 13 bases between. CDR3 protein: CASRTPGGQETQYF. DNA for the CDR3: TGTGCCAGCAGAACCCCCGGTGGACAAGAGACCCAGTACTTC.

The rearrangement uses TRBV6-2 or TRBV6-3 and TRBJ2-7; unclear D gene. The CDR3 is 12 residues long. The V gene lost 0 bases and the J gene lost 7 bases, with 7 bases spanning the gap. Germline assignment: CDR1 MNHEY and CDR2 SVGEGT. The CDR3 reads CASSYSLGEQYF. The CDR3, as DNA: TGTGCCAGCAGTTACTCGCTGGGGGAGCAGTACTTC.

This clonotype was seen a single time. The chain is built from TRBV20-1 and TRBJ2-2; weak D call: TRBD1 (5 bases). This CDR3 spans 15 amino acids. The V end lost 7 bases, the J end lost 4 bases, and 19 bases lay between the germline ends. Per the germline V gene, CDR1 is DFQATT and CDR2 is SNEGSKA (reference sequence). The CDR3 DNA reads TGCAGTGTCCGAACCCTTAGGGGCGGCACCGGGGAGCTGTTTTTT. Protein sequence: CSVRTLRGGTGELFF.

This clonotype was seen many times. The chain joins TRBV28 to TRBJ1-1, with TRBD1 as a possible D gene (5 bases). This CDR3 comprises 15 residues. Trimming removed 3 bases from V and 4 bases from J, with 15 bases in between. Germline V gene lookup returns CDR1 MDHEN and CDR2 SYDVKM. CDR3 region: CASSFYGATGTEAFF. The CDR3 DNA reads as TGTGCCAGCAGTTTCTACGGGGCTACGGGCACTGAAGCTTTCTTT.

The chain employs TRBV30 and TRBJ2-7, with TRBD1 as a possible D gene (6 bases). CDR1 and CDR2 from the germline V gene are GTSNPN and SVGIG (reference sequence). Trimming removed 0 bases from V and 0 bases from J, with 9 bases in between. The CDR3 is made up of 14 amino acids. For the CDR3, the DNA is TGTGCCTGGAGTGTAGGGGGTTACTCCTACGAGCAGTACTTC. Its translation: CAWSVGGYSYEQYF.

The rearrangement joins TRBV29-1 to TRBJ2-4; 10 bases map to TRBD1. With V trimmed by 5 bases and J by 9 bases, 7 bases remained unmatched. Germline V CDR1 and CDR2: SQVTM, ANQGSEA. The CDR3 consists of 13 residues. This chain's CDR3 is CSVQGQGVGIQYF. The CDR3 DNA sequence: TGCAGCGTTCAAGGACAGGGGGTTGGCATTCAGTACTTC.

The rearrangement links TRBV28 to TRBJ2-7, with D hard to call. Germline V gives CDR1 MDHEN, CDR2 SYDVKM. Trimming took off 6 bases at V and 7 bases at J, with 19 bases between the two ends. This CDR3 has 14 residues. CDR3 in amino acids: CASSSDDYYVEQYF. CDR3 DNA sequence: TGTGCCAGCAGCTCTGACGATTACTACGTGGAGCAGTACTTC.

This clonotype has a count of ten or more. The gene calls are TRBV3-1 and TRBJ2-7; 7 nucleotides match TRBD2. This CDR3 region has 15 residues. J lost 6 bases, V lost 0 bases, and 8 bases had no gene match. The germline V gene encodes CDR1 LGHDT and CDR2 YNNKEL (reference sequence). The CDR3 spells CASSQEPSGAGEQYF. The DNA for the CDR3 is TGTGCCAGCAGCCAAGAACCCAGCGGGGCGGGCGAGCAGTACTTC.

The rearrangement joins TRBV7-9 to TRBJ2-1, with 7 bases that match TRBD1. This CDR3 has 15 amino acids. Germline V gene lookup returns CDR1 SEHNR and CDR2 FQNEAQ (reference sequence). V was pared by 6 bases and J by 9 bases, with 14 bases of the junction left unmatched. CDR3 DNA: TGTGCCAGCAGTACCCCACAGGGGATTGTCATTGAGCAGTTCTTC. Its protein is CASSTPQGIVIEQFF.

This clonotype was seen a handful of times. The rearrangement uses TRBV5-1 and TRBJ2-1; D possibly corresponds to TRBD2 (6 bases). The CDR3 extends over 17 amino acids. Trimming pared 2 bases from V and 5 bases from J, leaving 20 bases between. CDR1 is SGHRS, CDR2 YFSETQ, per germline. The DNA of the CDR3 is TGCGCCAGCAGCTTTCGCCGCCCCGGGGGAGTGGACAATGAGCAGTTCTTC. Its protein is CASSFRRPGGVDNEQFF. Full variable domain (rest looked up from reference TRBV5-1 and TRBJ2-1): KAGVTQTPRYLIKTRGQQVTLSCSPISGHRSVSWYQQTPGQGLQFLFEYFSETQRNKGNFPGRFSGRQFSNSRSEMNVSTLELGDSALYLCASSFRRPGGVDNEQFFGPGTRLTVL.

The gene calls are TRBV5-6 and TRBJ1-3, with a possible D match to TRBD1 (5 bases). Germline-derived CDR1 and CDR2 are SGHDT and YYEEEE. With 2 bases removed from V and 0 bases from J, the gap between germline ends came to 12 bases. This CDR3 is built from 16 residues. CDR3 sequence: CASSFGGTSSGNTIYF. CDR3 in DNA: TGTGCCAGCAGCTTCGGGGGGACGAGCTCTGGAAACACCATATATTTT. The full variable domain, completed using reference TRBV5-6 and TRBJ1-3, is DAGVTQSPTHLIKTRGQQVTLRCSPKSGHDTVSWYQQALGQGPQFIFQYYEEEERQRGNFPDRFSGHQFPNYSSELNVNALLLGDSALYLCASSFGGTSSGNTIYFGEGSWLTVV.

This rearrangement joins TRBV7-9 to TRBJ2-5; 12 nucleotides agree with TRBD1. CDR1 is SEHNR, CDR2 FQNEAQ, per germline (reference sequence). This CDR3 has 17 residues. V was pared by 4 bases and J by 4 bases, with 10 bases of the junction left unmatched. The CDR3 nucleotides are TGTGCCAGCAGCTCGGGACAGGGGGCGCGTTCGGGAGAGACCCAGTACTTC. Amino acid sequence: CASSSGQGARSGETQYF. Filled out from reference TRBV7-9 and TRBJ2-5, the complete variable domain reads DTGVSQNPRHKITKRGQNVTFRCDPISEHNRLYWYRQTLGQGPEFLTYFQNEAQLEKSRLLSDRFSAERPKGSFSTLEIQRTEQGDSAMYLCASSSGQGARSGETQYFGPGTRLLVL.

The genes are TRBV6-2 or TRBV6-3 and TRBJ2-1; tentative D call: TRBD2 (6 bases). This CDR3 is 16 amino acids long. The V gene lost 6 bases and the J gene lost 4 bases, with 19 bases spanning the gap. Germline CDR1 and CDR2: MNHEY and SVGEGT. The CDR3 loop reads CASRPAGLFSYNEQFF. The DNA for the CDR3 is TGTGCCAGCAGACCCGCGGGGCTTTTTTCGTACAATGAGCAGTTCTTC.

V gene TRBV7-8 combines with J gene TRBJ1-2; no definite D call. Deletions cut 2 bases from V and 5 bases from J, with 9 bases between. The CDR3 is 13 amino acids. The germline gives CDR1 SGHVS, CDR2 FQNEAQ. The CDR3 DNA reads as TGTGCCAGCAGCTTAAATTCGGGGTATGGCTACACCTTC. Translation gives CASSLNSGYGYTF.

The chain couples TRBV3-1 to TRBJ2-1, with 11 bases aligning to TRBD2. This CDR3 spans 17 amino acids. Germline V gene lookup returns CDR1 LGHDT and CDR2 YNNKEL (reference sequence). V gave up 1 base and J gave up 9 bases; unmatched junction bases: 11. For the CDR3, the DNA is TGTGCCAGCAGCCAAGTTGTAGCGGGGGGGCGAAACGGTGAGCAGTTCTTC. Translating gives CASSQVVAGGRNGEQFF.

This clonotype was observed a handful of times. The chain carries TRBV5-1 and TRBJ2-1, with 11 bases aligning to TRBD2. This CDR3 spans 15 amino acids. The V gene end was trimmed by 4 bases and the J gene end by 5 bases; junction bases not matched to a gene: 5. CDR1 SGHRS and CDR2 YFSETQ come from the germline V gene. The CDR3 spells CASSILAGDDNEQFF. The CDR3 nucleotides read TGCGCCAGCAGCATACTAGCGGGAGACGACAATGAGCAGTTCTTC.

The V call is TRBV11-2, the J call TRBJ2-5; 12 positions match TRBD2. Germline CDR1 SGHAT, CDR2 FQNNGV. J gave up 5 bases and V 2 bases, and 9 bases lay outside the gene matches. The CDR3 has 17 residues. CDR3 loop: CASSLPETSGSGETQYF. CDR3 in DNA: TGTGCCAGCAGCTTACCCGAGACTAGCGGGAGCGGCGAGACCCAGTACTTC.

The J gene is TRBJ1-1, the V gene TRBV9; D gene ambiguous. CDR1 SGDLS and CDR2 YYNGEE come from the germline V gene. Trimming cost V 1 base and J 3 bases, with 7 bases left between them. The CDR3 length is 13 residues. The CDR3 is CASSVRRDTEAFF. The CDR3 coding sequence is TGTGCCAGCAGCGTACGGAGGGACACTGAAGCTTTCTTT.

This chain links TRBV5-1 with TRBJ2-4; TRBD2 might be the D (5 bases). Germline loops: CDR1 SGHRS, CDR2 YFSETQ. Trimming pared 4 bases from V and 5 bases from J, leaving 10 bases between. CDR3 length: 13 residues. The CDR3 loop reads CASSDGIQNIQYF. In DNA, the CDR3 is TGCGCCAGCAGCGACGGGATCCAAAACATTCAGTACTTC.

The genes are TRBV12-3 or TRBV12-4 and TRBJ2-3; D is unresolved. CDR3 length: 13 residues. Trimming cost V 4 bases and J 6 bases, with 11 bases left between them. The CDR3: CASSWQNTDTQYF. CDR3 DNA: TGTGCCAGCAGTTGGCAAAACACTGATACGCAGTATTTT.

The chain carries TRBV6-2 or TRBV6-3 and TRBJ2-4; D uncertain. Germline V gene data show CDR1 as MNHEY and CDR2 as SVGEGT. There are 14 residues in the CDR3. V lost 7 bases to trimming and J lost 4 bases, with 14 bases between them. In DNA, the CDR3 is TGTGCCAGCATCAGCCCCCCCCCGAAAAACATTCAGTACTTC. Its translation is CASISPPPKNIQYF.

In its sample, this clonotype was seen a few times. The chain is built from TRBV19 and TRBJ2-7; 8 bases are a match to TRBD2. Germline V CDR1 and CDR2: LNHDA, SQIVND (reference sequence). V shed 3 bases, J shed 6 bases, and the junction held 4 bases outside the gene matches. The CDR3 is 13 amino acids. This CDR3 reads CASSMGLEVEQYF. The CDR3 DNA is TGTGCCAGTAGTATGGGACTAGAAGTCGAGCAGTACTTC.

The chain uses TRBV7-2 and TRBJ2-5; either TRBD1 or TRBD2 may fit D (6 bases each). V was trimmed by 1 base and J by 5 bases, leaving 11 bases between them. The CDR3 has 14 residues. Germline assignment: CDR1 SGHTA and CDR2 FQGNSA. The chain's CDR3 is CASSLGGAGETQYF. The CDR3 nucleotides are TGTGCCAGCAGCTTAGGGGGGGCCGGGGAGACCCAGTACTTC.